This TCR beta chain was documented in a study of memory CD4+ T cells and cytomegalovirus serostatus. The repertoire was sequenced with immunoSEQ multiplex PCR; TCRdb's copy has only in-frame clones and lacks some. Here the sample spans tens of thousands of clones, roughly 87% being singletons. The sort gate was single viable CD3+CD4+CD8-CD45RO+ cells for memory CD4+ T cells. Serostatus was set by detecting CMV pp150, pp28, p38, p52 IgG. Total CD4+ T cells were enriched by CD4 positive selection. The CDR3 loop spans 16 amino acids. V was shortened by 5 bases and J by 0 bases, with 14 bases between the two germline ends. Germline V gene lookup returns CDR1 SGHAT and CDR2 FQNNGV. There are a few counts of this clone. The antigen remains undetermined. Points from the study as a whole: Each of 67 CMV-associated TCRbeta sequences occurred in one to five individuals. Median bootstrapped AUC for CMV status was about 0.94 originally, less than 0.93 US-trained.

The V and J genes are TRBV11-2 and TRBJ1-3, with D possibly being TRBD1 (6 bases). The TCR comes from an adult in good health and CMV-seronegative. Sequencing was performed on memory CD4+ T cells from blood. The CDR3 DNA reads as TGTGCCAGCAGCAAAATCCAGGGGAACTCTGGAAACACCATATATTTT. It codes for CASSKIQGNSGNTIYF.